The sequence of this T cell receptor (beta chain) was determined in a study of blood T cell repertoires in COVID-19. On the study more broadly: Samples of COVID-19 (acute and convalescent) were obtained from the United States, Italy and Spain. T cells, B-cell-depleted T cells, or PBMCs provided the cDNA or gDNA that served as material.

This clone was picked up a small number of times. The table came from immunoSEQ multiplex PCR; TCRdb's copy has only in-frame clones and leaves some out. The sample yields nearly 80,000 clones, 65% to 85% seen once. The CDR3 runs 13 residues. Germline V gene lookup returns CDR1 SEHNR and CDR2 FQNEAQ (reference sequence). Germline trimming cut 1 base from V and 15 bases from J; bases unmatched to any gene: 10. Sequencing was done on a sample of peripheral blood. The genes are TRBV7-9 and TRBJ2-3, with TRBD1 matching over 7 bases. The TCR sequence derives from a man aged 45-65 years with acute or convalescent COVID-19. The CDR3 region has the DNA TGTGCCAGCAGCTTAGGGGCGTCGGGACAGAACTATTTT. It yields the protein CASSLGASGQNYF.